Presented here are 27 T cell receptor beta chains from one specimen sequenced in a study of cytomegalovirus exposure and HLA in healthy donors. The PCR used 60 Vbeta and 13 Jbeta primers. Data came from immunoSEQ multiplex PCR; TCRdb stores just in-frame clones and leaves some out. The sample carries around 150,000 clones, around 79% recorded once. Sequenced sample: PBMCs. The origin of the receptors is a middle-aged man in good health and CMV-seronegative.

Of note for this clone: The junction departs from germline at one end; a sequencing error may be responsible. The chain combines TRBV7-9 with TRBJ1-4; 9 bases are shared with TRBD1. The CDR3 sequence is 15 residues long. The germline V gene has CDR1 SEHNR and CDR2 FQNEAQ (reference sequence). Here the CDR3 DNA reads TGTTCCAGCAGCCTGGGACAGGGTTGGGATGAAAAACTGTTTTTT. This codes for CSSSLGQGWDEKLFF.

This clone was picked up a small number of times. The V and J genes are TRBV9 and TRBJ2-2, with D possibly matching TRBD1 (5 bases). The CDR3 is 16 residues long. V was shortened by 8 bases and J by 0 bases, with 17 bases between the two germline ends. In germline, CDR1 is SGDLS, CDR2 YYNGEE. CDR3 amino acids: CASSGRQSPNTGELFF. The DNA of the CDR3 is TGTGCCAGTTCGGGTAGACAGTCGCCGAACACCGGGGAGCTGTTTTTT.

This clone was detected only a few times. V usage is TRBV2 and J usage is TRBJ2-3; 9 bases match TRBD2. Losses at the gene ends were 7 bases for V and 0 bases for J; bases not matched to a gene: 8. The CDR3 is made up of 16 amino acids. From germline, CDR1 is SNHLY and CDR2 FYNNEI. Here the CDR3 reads CASNLSGSKSTDTQYF. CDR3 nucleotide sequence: TGTGCCAGCAACCTTAGCGGGAGCAAAAGCACAGATACGCAGTATTTT.

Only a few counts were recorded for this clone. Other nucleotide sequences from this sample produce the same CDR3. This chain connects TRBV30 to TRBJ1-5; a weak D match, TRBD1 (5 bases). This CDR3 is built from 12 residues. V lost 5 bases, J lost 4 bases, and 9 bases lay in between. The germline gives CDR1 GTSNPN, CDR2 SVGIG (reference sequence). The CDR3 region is CAWDRGNQPQHF. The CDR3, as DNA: TGTGCCTGGGATAGGGGTAATCAGCCCCAGCATTTT.

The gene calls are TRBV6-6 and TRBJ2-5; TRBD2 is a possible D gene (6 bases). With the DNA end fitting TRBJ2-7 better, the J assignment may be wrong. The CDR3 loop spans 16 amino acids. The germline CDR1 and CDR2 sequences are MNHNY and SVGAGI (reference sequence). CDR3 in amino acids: CASSYGSGGASYEQYF. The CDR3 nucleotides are TGTGCCAGCAGTTACGGGAGTGGAGGGGCCTCCTACGAGCAGTACTTC.

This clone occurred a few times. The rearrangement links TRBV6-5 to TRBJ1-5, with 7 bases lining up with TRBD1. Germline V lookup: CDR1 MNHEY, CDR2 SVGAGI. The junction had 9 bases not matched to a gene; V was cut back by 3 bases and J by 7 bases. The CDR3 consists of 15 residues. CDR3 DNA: TGTGCCAGCAGTTATGGACCAGGGGGGTTGCAGCCCCAGCATTTT. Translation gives CASSYGPGGLQPQHF.

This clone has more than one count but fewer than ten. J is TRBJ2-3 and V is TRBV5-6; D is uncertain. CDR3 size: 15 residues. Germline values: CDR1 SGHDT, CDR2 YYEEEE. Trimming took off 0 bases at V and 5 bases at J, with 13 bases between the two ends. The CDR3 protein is CASSLDRRRVDTQYF. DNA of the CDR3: TGTGCCAGCAGCTTGGACCGGCGTCGGGTAGATACGCAGTATTTT. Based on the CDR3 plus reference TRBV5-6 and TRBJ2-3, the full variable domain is DAGVTQSPTHLIKTRGQQVTLRCSPKSGHDTVSWYQQALGQGPQFIFQYYEEEERQRGNFPDRFSGHQFPNYSSELNVNALLLGDSALYLCASSLDRRRVDTQYFGPGTRLTVL.

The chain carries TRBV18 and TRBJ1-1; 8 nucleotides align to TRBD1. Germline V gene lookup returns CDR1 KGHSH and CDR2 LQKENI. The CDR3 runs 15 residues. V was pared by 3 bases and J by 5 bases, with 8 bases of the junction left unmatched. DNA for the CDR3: TGTGCCAGCTCACCGACAGGGGACTCCGAGACTGAAGCTTTCTTT. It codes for CASSPTGDSETEAFF.

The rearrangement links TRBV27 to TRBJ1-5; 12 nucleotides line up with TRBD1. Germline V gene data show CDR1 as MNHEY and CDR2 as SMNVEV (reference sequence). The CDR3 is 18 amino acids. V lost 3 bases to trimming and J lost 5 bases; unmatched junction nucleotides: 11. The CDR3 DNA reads TGTGCCAGCAGTTTTCGGGGACAGGGGGCGTCTGGGCATCAGCCCCAGCATTTT. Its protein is CASSFRGQGASGHQPQHF.

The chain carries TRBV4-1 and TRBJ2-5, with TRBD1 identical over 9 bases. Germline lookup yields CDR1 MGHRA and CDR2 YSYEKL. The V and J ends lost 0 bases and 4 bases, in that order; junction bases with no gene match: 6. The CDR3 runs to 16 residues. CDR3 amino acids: CASSQDGTGFVETQYF. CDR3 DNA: TGCGCCAGCAGCCAAGACGGGACAGGGTTCGTAGAGACCCAGTACTTC.

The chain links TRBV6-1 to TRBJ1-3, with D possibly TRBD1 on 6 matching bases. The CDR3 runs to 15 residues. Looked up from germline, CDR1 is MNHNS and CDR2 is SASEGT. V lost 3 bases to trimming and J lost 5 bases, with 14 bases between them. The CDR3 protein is CASSDETGRRNTIYF. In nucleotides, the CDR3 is TGTGCCAGCAGTGACGAGACAGGTCGCAGAAACACCATATATTTT.

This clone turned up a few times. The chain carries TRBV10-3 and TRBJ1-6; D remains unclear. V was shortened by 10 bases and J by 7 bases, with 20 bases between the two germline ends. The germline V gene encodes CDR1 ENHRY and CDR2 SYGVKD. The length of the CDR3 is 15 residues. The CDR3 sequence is CATQSPAAANSPLHF. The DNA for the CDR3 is TGTGCCACCCAATCTCCGGCGGCCGCCAATTCACCCCTCCACTTT.

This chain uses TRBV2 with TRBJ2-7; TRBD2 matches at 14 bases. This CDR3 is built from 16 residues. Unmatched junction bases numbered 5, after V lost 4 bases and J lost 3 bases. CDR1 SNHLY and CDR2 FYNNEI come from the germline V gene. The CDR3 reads CASSVGLAGEDYEQYF. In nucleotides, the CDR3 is TGTGCCAGCAGTGTGGGACTAGCGGGAGAAGACTACGAGCAGTACTTC.

CDR3 nucleotide sequence: TGTGCCAGCAGCGTAGGGCCTTGGGGCGATGAGCAGTTCTTC. It is translated as CASSVGPWGDEQFF. This chain uses TRBV9 with TRBJ2-1, with a possible D match to TRBD1 (5 bases). The CDR3 has 14 residues. With 0 bases removed from V and 8 bases from J, the gap between germline ends came to 12 bases. Germline lookup yields CDR1 SGDLS and CDR2 YYNGEE.

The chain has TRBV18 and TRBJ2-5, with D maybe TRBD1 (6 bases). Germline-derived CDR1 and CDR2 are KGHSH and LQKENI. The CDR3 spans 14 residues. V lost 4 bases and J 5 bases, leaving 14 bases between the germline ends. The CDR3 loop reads CASSLGPRGETQYF. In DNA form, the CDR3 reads TGTGCCAGCTCACTGGGACCAAGGGGGGAGACCCAGTACTTC. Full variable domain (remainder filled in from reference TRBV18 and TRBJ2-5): NAGVMQNPRHLVRRRGQEARLRCSPMKGHSHVYWYRQLPEEGLKFMVYLQKENIIDESGMPKERFSAEFPKEGPSILRIQQVVRGDSAAYFCASSLGPRGETQYFGPGTRLLVL.

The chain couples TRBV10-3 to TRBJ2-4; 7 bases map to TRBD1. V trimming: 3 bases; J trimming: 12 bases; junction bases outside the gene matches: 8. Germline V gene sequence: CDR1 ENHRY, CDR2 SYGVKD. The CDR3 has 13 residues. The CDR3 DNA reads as TGTGCCATCAGTGACGACAGGGCCCACAGTCAGTACTTC. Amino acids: CAISDDRAHSQYF.

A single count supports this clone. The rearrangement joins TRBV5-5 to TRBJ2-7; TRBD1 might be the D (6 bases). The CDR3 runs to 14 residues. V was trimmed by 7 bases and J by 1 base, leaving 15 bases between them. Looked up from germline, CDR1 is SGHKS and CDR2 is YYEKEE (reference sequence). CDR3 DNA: TGTGCCAGCGTACGACAGGACGGGTCCTACGAGCAGTACTTC. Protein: CASVRQDGSYEQYF.

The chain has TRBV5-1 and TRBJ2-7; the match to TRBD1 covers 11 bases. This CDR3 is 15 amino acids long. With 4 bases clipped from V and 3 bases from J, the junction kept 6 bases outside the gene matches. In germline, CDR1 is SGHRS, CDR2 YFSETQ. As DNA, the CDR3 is TGCGCCAGCAGCCCTAGGACAGGGGGCGTCTACGAGCAGTACTTC. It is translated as CASSPRTGGVYEQYF.

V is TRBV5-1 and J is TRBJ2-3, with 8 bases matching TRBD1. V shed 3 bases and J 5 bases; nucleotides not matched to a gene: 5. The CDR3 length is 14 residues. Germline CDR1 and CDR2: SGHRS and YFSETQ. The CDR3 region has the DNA TGCGCCAGCAGCTCTGCAGGGGGCGGAGATACGCAGTATTTT. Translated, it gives CASSSAGGGDTQYF.

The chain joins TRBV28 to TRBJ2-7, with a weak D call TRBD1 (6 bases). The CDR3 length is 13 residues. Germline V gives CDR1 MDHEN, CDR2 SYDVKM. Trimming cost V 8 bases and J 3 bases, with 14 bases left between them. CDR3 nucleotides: TGTGCCAGCCCTAGGGGGTCCTACTACGAGCAGTACTTC. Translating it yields CASPRGSYYEQYF.

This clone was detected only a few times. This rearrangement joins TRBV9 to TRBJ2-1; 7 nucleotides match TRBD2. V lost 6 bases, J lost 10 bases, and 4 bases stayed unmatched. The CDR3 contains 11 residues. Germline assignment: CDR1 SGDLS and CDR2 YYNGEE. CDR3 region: CASTRAGEQFF. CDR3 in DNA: TGTGCCAGCACCCGAGCGGGAGAGCAGTTCTTC.

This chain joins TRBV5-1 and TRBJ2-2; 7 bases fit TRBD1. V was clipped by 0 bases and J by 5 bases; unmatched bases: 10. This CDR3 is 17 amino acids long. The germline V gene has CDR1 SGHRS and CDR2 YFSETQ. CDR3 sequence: CASSLAKGDRVTGELFF. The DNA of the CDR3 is TGCGCCAGCAGCTTGGCCAAAGGTGACAGGGTGACCGGGGAGCTGTTTTTT.

This CDR3 reads CASSLTSGQGDFGELFF. DNA for the CDR3: TGTGCCAGCAGTTTGACATCCGGACAGGGGGATTTCGGGGAGCTGTTTTTT. The chain has TRBV27 and TRBJ2-2, with 10 nucleotides matching TRBD1. V shed 3 bases and J 7 bases; nucleotides not matched to a gene: 11. Per germline, CDR1 MNHEY and CDR2 SMNVEV (reference sequence). The CDR3 covers 17 residues.

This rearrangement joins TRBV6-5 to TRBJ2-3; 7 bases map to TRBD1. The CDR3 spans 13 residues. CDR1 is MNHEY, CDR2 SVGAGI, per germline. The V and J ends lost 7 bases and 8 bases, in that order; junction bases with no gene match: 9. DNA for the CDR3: TGTGCCAGCACGGGGACAGCGGTGCCTACGCAGTATTTT. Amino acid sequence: CASTGTAVPTQYF.

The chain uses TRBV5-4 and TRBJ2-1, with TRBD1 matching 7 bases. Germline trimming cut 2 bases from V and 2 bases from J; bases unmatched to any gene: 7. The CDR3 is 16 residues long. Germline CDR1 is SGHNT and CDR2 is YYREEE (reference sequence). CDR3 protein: CASSFGVDRAYNEQFF. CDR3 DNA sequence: TGTGCCAGCAGCTTCGGTGTCGACAGGGCCTACAATGAGCAGTTCTTC.

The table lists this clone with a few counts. CDR3: CASSLNSGRTHTGELFF. The DNA of the CDR3 is TGTGCCAGCAGCTTAAATAGCGGGAGGACCCACACCGGGGAGCTGTTTTTT. The chain has TRBV7-2 and TRBJ2-2, with TRBD2 identical over 10 bases. CDR1 and CDR2 (germline): SGHTA, FQGNSA. Losses at the gene ends were 2 bases for V and 3 bases for J; bases not matched to a gene: 6. The CDR3 consists of 17 residues.

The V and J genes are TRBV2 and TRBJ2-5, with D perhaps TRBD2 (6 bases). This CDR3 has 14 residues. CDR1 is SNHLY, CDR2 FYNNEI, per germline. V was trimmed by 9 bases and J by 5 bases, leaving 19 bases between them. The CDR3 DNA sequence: TGTGCCAGTGGGGGGAATGGGGAGACGGAGACCCAGTACTTC. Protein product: CASGGNGETETQYF.